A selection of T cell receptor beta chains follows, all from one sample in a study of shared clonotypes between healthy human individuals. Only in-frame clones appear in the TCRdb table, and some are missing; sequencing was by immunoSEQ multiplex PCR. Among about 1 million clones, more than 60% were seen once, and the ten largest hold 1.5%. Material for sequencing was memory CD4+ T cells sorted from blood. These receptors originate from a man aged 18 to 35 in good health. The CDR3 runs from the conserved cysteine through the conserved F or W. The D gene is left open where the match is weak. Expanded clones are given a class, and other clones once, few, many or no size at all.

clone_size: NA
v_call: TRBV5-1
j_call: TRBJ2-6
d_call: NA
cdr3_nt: TGCGCCAGCAGCTCGCCTTCTTCTGGGGCCAACGTCCTGACTTTC
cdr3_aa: CASSSPSSGANVLTF

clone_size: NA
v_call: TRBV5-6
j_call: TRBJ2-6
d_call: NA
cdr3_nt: TGTGCCAGCAGCGGGGGGACAGCTTCACTTGGGGCCAACGTCCTGACTTTC
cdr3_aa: CASSGGTASLGANVLTF

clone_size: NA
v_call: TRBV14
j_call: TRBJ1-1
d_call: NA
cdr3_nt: TGTGCCAGCAGCCAAGGTCCGGGTGCGAACACTGAAGCTTTCTTT
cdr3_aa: CASSQGPGANTEAFF

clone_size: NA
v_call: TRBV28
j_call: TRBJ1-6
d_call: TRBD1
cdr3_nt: TGTGCCAGCAGTCGGGACAGCTCCCCTCCCTATAATTCACCCCTCCACTTT
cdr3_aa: CASSRDSSPPYNSPLHF

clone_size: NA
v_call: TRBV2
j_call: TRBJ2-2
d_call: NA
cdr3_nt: TGTGCCAGCAGTCTGACCAGGACCGGGGAGCTGTTTTTT
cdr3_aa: CASSLTRTGELFF

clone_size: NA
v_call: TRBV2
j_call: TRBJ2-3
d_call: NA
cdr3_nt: TGTGCCAGCAGCAGGGGACGGACAGATACGCAGTATTTT
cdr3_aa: CASSRGRTDTQYF

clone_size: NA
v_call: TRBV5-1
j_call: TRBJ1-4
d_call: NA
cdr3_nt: TGCGCCAGCAAATTAGGGAGAACTAATGAAAAACTGTTTTTT
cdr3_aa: CASKLGRTNEKLFF

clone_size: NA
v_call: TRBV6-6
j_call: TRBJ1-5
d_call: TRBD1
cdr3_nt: TGTGCCAGCAGTGACTCGGACAGGGAGAGTCAGCCCCAGCATTTT
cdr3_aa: CASSDSDRESQPQHF

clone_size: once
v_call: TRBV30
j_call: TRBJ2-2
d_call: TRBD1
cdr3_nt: TGTGCCTGGAGTAGACAGGGTCGATTAGCCGGGGAGCTGTTTTTT
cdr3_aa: CAWSRQGRLAGELFF

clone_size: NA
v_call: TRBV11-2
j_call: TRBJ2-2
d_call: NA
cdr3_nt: TGTGCCAGCAGCCCCGTTCCCGGCTCGACGAACACCGGGGAGCTGTTTTTT
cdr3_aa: CASSPVPGSTNTGELFF

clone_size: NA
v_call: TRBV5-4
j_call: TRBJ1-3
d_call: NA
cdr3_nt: TGTGCCAGCAGCCGAGGGACACTCGGAAACACCATATATTTT
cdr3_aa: CASSRGTLGNTIYF

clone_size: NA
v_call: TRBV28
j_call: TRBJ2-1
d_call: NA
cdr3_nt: TGTGCCAGCAGGACCTCAGGACAGGGAGGGCACAATGAGCAGTTCTTC
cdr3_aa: CASRTSGQGGHNEQFF

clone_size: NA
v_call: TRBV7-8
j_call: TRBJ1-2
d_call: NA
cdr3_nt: TGTGCCAGCAGCTTACAGGGCCGGGGTAGGGGGACTAACTATGGCTACACCTTC
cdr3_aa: CASSLQGRGRGTNYGYTF

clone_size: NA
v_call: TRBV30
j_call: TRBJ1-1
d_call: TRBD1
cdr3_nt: TGTGCCTGGAGCGTTCAGGGGGCTTTGTTGACTGAAGCTTTCTTT
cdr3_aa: CAWSVQGALLTEAFF

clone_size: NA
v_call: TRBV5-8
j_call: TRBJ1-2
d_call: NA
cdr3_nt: TGTGCCAGCAGCTCTCCCGTCCCAGGGCCTTATGGCTACACCTTC
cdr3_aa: CASSSPVPGPYGYTF

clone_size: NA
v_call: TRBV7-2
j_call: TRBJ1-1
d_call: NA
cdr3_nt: TGTGCCAGCAGTGATAAGAACACTGAAGCTTTCTTT
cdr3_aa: CASSDKNTEAFF

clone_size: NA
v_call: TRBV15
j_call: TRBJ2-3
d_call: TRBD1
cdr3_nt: TGTGCCACCAGCAGAGCAAAGGGACAGGGGGCCGGGGCAGATACGCAGTATTTT
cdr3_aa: CATSRAKGQGAGADTQYF

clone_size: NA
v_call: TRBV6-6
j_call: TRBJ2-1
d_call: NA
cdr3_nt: TGTGCCAGCAGTCCCGCCTCAGGGTCCTACAATGAGCAGTTCTTC
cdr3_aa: CASSPASGSYNEQFF

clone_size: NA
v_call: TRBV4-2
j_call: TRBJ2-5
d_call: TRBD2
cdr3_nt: TGTGCCAGCAGCCGGGGACTAGCGGGGCAAGAGACCCAGTACTTC
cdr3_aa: CASSRGLAGQETQYF

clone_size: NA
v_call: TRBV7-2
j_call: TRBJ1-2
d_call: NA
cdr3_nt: TGTGCCAGCAGCCCGACGGGGGATGGCTACACCTTC
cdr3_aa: CASSPTGDGYTF

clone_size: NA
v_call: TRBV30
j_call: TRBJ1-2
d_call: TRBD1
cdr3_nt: TGTGCCTGGAGTATAAGGGACAGGGGCTATGGCTACACCTTC
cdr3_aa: CAWSIRDRGYGYTF

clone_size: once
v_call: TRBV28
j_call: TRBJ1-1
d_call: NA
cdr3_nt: TGTGCCAGCAGTCCGAACCAGGGGAACACTGAAGCTTTCTTT
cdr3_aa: CASSPNQGNTEAFF

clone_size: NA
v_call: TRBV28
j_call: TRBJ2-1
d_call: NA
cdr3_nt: TGTGCCAGCAGTTCCCCGCGGGCACGAGGTGGGAATGAGCAGTTCTTC
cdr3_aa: CASSSPRARGGNEQFF

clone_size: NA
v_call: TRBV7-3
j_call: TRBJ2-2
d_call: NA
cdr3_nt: TGTGCCAGCAGCTTAGGCGACTCCGGGGAGCTGTTTTTT
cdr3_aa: CASSLGDSGELFF

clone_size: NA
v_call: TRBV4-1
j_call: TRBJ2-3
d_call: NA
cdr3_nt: TGCGCCAGCAGCCACCCTGCCCTCGCTAGCACAGATACGCAGTATTTT
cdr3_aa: CASSHPALASTDTQYF

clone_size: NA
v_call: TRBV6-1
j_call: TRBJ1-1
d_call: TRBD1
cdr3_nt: TGTGCCAGCACCGACAGGGGGAGGACTGAAGCTTTCTTT
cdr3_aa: CASTDRGRTEAFF

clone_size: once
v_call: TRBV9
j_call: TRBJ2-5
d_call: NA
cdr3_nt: TGTGCCAGCAGTCTCCCCTCAGCGGGTGGTGAGACCCAGTACTTC
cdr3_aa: CASSLPSAGGETQYF

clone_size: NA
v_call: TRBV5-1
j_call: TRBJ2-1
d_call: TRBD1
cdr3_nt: TGCGCCAGCAGCCTTGGGGGGACAGGGGATTACAATGAGCAGTTCTTC
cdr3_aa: CASSLGGTGDYNEQFF

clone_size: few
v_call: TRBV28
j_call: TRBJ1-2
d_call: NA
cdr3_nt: TGTGCCACTAACGAACAGGGACCTTATGGCTACACCTTC
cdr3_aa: CATNEQGPYGYTF

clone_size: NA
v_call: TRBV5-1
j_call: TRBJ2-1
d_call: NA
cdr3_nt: TGCGCCAGCAGCTCCTCAAGCTCCTACAATGAGCAGTTCTTC
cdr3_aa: CASSSSSSYNEQFF

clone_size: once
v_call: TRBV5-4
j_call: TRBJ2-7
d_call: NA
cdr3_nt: TGTGCCAGCAGCTTGCCTAGCGCGGACGAGCAGTACTTC
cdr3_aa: CASSLPSADEQYF

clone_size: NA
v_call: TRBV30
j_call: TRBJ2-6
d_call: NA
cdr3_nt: TGTGCCTGGAGTAGGGGGGGTACTGGGGCCAACGTCCTGACTTTC
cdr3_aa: CAWSRGGTGANVLTF

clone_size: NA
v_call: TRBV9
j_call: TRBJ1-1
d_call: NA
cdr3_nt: TGTGCCAGCAGCGTAGCTGGGAGGGGGACTGAAGCTTTCTTT
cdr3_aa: CASSVAGRGTEAFF

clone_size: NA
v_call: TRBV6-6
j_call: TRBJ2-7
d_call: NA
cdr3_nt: TGTGCCAGCAGACCCCCAGGGAGCGGATACGAGCAGTACTTC
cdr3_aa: CASRPPGSGYEQYF

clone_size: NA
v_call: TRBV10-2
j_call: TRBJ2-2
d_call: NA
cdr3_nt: TGCGCCAGCAGTGGGACAGTCACCGGGGAGCTGTTTTTT
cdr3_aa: CASSGTVTGELFF

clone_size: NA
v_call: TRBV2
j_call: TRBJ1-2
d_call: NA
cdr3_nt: TGTGCCAGCAGCTTACAGGATGCCTATGGCTACACCTTC
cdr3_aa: CASSLQDAYGYTF

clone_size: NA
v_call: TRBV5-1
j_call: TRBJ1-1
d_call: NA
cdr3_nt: TGCGCCAGCAGCTTATTTACCATCAGGGACACTGAAGCTTTCTTT
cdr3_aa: CASSLFTIRDTEAFF

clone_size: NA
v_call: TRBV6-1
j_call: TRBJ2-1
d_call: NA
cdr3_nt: TGTGCCAGCAGTGAAGGGGCAGGGGAAAAAAGGAACAATGAGCAGTTCTTC
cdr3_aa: CASSEGAGEKRNNEQFF

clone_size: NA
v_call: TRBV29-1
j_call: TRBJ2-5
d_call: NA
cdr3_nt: TGCAGCGCCCAGGATGGGGGGATAGAGACCCAGTACTTC
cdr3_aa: CSAQDGGIETQYF

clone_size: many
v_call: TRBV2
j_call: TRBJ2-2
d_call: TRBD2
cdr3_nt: TGTGCCAGCAGTGTGCGGGGGGGTGGCGGGGAGCTGTTTTTT
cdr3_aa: CASSVRGGGGELFF

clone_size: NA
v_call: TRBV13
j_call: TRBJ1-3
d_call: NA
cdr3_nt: TGTGCCAGCAGCCTTAAACCAGGGAGCTCTGGAAACACCATATATTTT
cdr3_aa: CASSLKPGSSGNTIYF

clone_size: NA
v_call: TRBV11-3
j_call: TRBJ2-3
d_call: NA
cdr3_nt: TGTGCCAGCAGCTTGGGATCGTCCACAGATACGCAGTATTTT
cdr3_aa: CASSLGSSTDTQYF

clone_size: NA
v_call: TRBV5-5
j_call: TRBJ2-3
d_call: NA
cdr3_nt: TGTGCCAGCAGCCACCGTCTGGGGTTCGCGGGAGATACGCAGTATTTT
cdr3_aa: CASSHRLGFAGDTQYF

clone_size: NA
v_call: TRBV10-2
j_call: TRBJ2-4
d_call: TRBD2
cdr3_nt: TGCGCCAGCAGTCAGGCGGCGGGAGGGGGCATTCAGTACTTC
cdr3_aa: CASSQAAGGGIQYF

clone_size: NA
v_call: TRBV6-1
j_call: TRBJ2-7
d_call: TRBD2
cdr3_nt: TGTGCCAGCAGTGTAACGTGGGAGGGCCGGTACGAGCAGTACTTC
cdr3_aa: CASSVTWEGRYEQYF

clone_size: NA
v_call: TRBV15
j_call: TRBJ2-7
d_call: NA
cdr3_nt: TGTGCCACCAGCAGAGATGATAAGTACGAGCAGTACTTC
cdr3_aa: CATSRDDKYEQYF

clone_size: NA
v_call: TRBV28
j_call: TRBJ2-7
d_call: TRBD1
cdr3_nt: TGTGCCAGCAGTCTCACAGGGGTCAGAGGTGAGCAGTACTTC
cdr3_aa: CASSLTGVRGEQYF

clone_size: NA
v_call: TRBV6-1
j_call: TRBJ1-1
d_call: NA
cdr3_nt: TGTGCCAGCAGTGTTAAGACCGCGGTTAACACTGAAGCTTTCTTT
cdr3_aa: CASSVKTAVNTEAFF

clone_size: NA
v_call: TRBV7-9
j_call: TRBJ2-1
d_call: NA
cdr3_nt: TGTGCCAGCAGCTTCATATGGTCGAGCTCCTACAATGAGCAGTTCTTC
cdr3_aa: CASSFIWSSSYNEQFF

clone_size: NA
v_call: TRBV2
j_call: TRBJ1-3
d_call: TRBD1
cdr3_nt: TGTGCCAGCAGTGGGGACAGGGGATCTGGAAACACCATATATTTT
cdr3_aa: CASSGDRGSGNTIYF

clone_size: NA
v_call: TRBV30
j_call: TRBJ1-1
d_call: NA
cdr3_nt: TGTGCCTGGACGAGAGGGGCTATGAACACTGAAGCTTTCTTT
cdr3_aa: CAWTRGAMNTEAFF

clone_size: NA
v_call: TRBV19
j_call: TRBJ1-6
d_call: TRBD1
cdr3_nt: TGTGCCAGTAGTCCCCAATCCGGGACAGTCAAATCACCCCTCCACTTT
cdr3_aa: CASSPQSGTVKSPLHF

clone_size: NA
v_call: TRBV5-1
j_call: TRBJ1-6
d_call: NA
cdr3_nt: TGCGCCAGCAGCTTATGGGGGTCAGAAGGGTCACCCCTCCACTTT
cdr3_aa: CASSLWGSEGSPLHF

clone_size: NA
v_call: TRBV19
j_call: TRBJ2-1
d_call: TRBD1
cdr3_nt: TGTGCCAGTAGTATCGGGGACAGGTACAATGAGCAGTTCTTC
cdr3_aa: CASSIGDRYNEQFF

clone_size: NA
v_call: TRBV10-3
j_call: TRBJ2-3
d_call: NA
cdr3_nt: TGTGCCATCACGGGTAGCGAGAGCACAGATACGCAGTATTTT
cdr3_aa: CAITGSESTDTQYF